The entry that follows covers one T cell receptor (beta chain) sequence. CDR1 and CDR2 (germline): SGHNT, YYREEE (reference sequence). This CDR3 spans 16 amino acids. V was shortened by 0 bases and J by 3 bases, with 10 bases between the two germline ends. Profiling relied on immunoSEQ multiplex PCR, and the TCRdb table lists in-frame clones only, not all of them. The sample has 90,000 to 140,000 clones, approximately 83% seen once; the top ten hold 4.1%. The data were obtained in a study of blood T cell repertoires in COVID-19. Study-wide background: PBMCs, B-cell-depleted T cells, or T cells provided the cDNA or gDNA that made up the material.

The rearrangement links TRBV5-4 to TRBJ2-6; maybe TRBD1 (6 bases). The TCR comes from a man in his forties or fifties with acute or convalescent COVID-19. The sequencing sample was made of peripheral blood. The CDR3 spells CASSLGQASGANVLTF. CDR3 sequence (DNA): TGTGCCAGCAGCTTGGGACAGGCCAGTGGGGCCAACGTCCTGACTTTC. The entire variable domain, with the rest obtained from reference TRBV5-4 and TRBJ2-6, is as follows: ETGVTQSPTHLIKTRGQQVTLRCSSQSGHNTVSWYQQALGQGPQFIFQYYREEENGRGNFPPRFSGLQFPNYSSELNVNALELDDSALYLCASSLGQASGANVLTFGAGSRLTVL.